This T cell receptor beta chain comes out of a study of blood T cell repertoires in COVID-19. Study-wide background: Acute and convalescent COVID-19 specimens originated in the United States, Italy and Spain. PBMCs, B-cell-depleted T cells, or T cells were the source of the cDNA or gDNA that made up the material.

Original handling: Estimation of nucleated cell counts was performed using reference gene primer amplification. Measured with immunoSEQ multiplex PCR; TCRdb has only the in-frame clones, and not every one. V and J calls and clone size are given by that table; D and trimming were obtained from the DNA. The sample records fewer than 90,000 clones, 85% to 90% being singletons. This CDR3 comprises 16 residues. V lost 6 bases and J lost 5; bases outside the gene matches: 14. The germline V gene encodes CDR1 SNHLY and CDR2 FYNNEI. This clonotype was obtained from a woman older than 75 with active COVID-19. The chain uses TRBV2 and TRBJ2-5; 8 bases are shared with TRBD1. Material: peripheral blood. This CDR3 is CASRRILSGGGETQYF. In DNA form, the CDR3 reads TGTGCCAGCAGGCGAATCCTTTCAGGGGGCGGGGAGACCCAGTACTTC.